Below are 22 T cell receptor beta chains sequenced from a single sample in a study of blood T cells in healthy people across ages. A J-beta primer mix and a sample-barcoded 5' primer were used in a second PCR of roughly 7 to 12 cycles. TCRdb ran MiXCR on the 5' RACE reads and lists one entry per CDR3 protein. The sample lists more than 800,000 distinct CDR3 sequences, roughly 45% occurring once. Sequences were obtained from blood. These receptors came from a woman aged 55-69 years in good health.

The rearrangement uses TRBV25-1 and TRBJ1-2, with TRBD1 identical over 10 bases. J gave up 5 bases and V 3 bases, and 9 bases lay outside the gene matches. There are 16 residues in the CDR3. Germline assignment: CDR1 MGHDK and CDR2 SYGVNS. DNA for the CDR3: TGTGCCAGCAGTGACGGGACAGGGGCGAAAATTTATGGCTACACCTTC. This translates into CASSDGTGAKIYGYTF.

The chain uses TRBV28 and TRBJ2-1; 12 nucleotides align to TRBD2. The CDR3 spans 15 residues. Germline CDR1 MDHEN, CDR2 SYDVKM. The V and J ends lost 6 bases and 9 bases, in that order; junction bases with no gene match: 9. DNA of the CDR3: TGTGCCAGCAGCCTTCTAGCGGGAGGGCCGGTTGAGCAGTTCTTC. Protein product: CASSLLAGGPVEQFF.

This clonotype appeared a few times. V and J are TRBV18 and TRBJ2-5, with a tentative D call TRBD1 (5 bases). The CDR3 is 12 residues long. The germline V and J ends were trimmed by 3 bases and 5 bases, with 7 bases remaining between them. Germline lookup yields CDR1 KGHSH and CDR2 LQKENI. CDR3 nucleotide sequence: TGTGCCAGCTCACCGACAGCTGAGACCCAGTACTTC. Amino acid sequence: CASSPTAETQYF.

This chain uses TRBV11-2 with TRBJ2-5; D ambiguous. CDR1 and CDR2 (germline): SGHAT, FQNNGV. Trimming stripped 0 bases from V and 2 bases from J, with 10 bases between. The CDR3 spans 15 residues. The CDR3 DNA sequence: TGTGCCAGCAGCTTAGACTTGAGAATACAAGAGACCCAGTACTTC. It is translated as CASSLDLRIQETQYF.

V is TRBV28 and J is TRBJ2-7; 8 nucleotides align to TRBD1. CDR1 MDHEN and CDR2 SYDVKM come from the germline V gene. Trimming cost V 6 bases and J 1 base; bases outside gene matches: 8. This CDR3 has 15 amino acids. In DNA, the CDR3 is TGTGCCAGCAGATCGTCTGGACAGGGATCCTACGAGCAGTACTTC. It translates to CASRSSGQGSYEQYF.

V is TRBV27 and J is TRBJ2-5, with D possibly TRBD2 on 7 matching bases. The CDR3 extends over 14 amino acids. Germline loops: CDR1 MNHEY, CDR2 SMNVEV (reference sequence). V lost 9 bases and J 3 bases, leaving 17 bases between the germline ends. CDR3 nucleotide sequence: TGTGCCAGATCGTCACGGGGGGCCAAAGAGACCCAGTACTTC. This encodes CARSSRGAKETQYF.

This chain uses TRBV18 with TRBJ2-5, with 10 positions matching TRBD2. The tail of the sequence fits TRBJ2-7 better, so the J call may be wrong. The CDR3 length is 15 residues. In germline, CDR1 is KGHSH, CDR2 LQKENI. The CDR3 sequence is CASSPPASGSGEQYF. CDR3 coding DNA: TGTGCCAGCTCACCACCGGCTAGCGGGAGTGGCGAGCAGTACTTC.

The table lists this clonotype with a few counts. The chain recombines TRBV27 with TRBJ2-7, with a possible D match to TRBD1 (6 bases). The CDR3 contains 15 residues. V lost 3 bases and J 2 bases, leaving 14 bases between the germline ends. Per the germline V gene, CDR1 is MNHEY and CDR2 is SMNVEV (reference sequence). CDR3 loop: CASSFSTGFAYEQYF. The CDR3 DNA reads TGTGCCAGCAGTTTCTCAACAGGGTTTGCCTACGAGCAGTACTTC.

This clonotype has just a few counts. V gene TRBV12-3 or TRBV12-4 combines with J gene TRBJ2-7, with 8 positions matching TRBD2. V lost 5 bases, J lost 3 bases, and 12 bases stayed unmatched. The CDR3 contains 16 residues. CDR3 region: CASSARASGRSYEQYF. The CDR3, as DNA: TGTGCCAGCAGTGCGAGGGCGAGCGGGAGAAGCTACGAGCAGTACTTC.

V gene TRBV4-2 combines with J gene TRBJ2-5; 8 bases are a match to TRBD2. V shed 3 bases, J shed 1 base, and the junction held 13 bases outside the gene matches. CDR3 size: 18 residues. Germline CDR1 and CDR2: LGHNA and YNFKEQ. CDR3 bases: TGTGCCAGCAGCCAGGGGCAAAGCGGGAGTGGGGGCCAAGAGACCCAGTACTTC. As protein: CASSQGQSGSGGQETQYF.

This CDR3 is CSVDYGNTEAFF. The CDR3 nucleotides are TGCAGCGTTGACTACGGGAACACTGAAGCTTTCTTT. The chain carries TRBV29-1 and TRBJ1-1, with unresolved D. V lost 3 bases to trimming and J lost 1 base, with 6 bases between them. Germline-derived CDR1 and CDR2 are SQVTM and ANQGSEA. This CDR3 has 12 amino acids.

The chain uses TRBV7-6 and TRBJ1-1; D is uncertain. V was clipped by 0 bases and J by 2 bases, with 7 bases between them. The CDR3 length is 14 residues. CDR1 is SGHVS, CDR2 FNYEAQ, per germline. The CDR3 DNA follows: TGTGCCAGCAGCTTAGCGTCCCCAAACACTGAAGCTTTCTTT. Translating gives CASSLASPNTEAFF.

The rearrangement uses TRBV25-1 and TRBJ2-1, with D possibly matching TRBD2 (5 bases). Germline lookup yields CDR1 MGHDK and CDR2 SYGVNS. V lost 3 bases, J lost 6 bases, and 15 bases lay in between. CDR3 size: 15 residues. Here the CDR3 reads CASSDHGVPGNEQFF. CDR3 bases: TGTGCCAGCAGTGACCACGGGGTACCAGGCAATGAGCAGTTCTTC.

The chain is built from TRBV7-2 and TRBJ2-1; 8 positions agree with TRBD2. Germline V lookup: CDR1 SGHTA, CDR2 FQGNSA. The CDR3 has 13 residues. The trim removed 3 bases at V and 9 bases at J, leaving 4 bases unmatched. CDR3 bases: TGTGCCAGCAGCTTCAAAGCGGGAGCTGAGCAGTTCTTC. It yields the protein CASSFKAGAEQFF.

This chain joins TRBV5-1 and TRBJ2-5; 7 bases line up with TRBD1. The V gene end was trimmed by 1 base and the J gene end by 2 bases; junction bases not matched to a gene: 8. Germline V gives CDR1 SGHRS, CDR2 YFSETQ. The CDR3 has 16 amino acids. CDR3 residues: CASSLRTGRGQETQYF. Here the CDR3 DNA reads TGCGCCAGCAGCTTGAGGACCGGCAGGGGGCAAGAGACCCAGTACTTC.

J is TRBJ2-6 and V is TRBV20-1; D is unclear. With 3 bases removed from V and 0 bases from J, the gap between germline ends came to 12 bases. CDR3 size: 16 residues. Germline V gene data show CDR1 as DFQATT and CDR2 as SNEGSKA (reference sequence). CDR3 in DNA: TGCAGTGCTAGTAATAGGGTGTCCTCTGGGGCCAACGTCCTGACTTTC. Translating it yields CSASNRVSSGANVLTF.

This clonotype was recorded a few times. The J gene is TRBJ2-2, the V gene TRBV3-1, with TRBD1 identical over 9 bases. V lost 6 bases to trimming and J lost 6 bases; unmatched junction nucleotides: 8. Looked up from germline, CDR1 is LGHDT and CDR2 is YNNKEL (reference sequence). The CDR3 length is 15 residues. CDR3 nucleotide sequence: TGTGCCAGCAGTCGACAGGGGGAGGTGTCCGGGGAGCTGTTTTTT. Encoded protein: CASSRQGEVSGELFF.

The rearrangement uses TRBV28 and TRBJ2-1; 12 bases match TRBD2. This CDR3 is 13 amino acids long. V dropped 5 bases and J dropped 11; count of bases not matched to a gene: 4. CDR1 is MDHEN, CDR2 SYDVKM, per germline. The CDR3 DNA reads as TGTGCCAGCAGTCCCGGACTAGCGGGAAAGCAGTTCTTC. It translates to CASSPGLAGKQFF.

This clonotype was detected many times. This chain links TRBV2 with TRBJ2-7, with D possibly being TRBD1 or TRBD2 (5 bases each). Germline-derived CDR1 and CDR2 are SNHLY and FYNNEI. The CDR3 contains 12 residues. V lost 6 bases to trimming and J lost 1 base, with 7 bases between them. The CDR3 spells CASSGASYEQYF. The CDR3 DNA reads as TGTGCCAGCAGCGGGGCATCCTACGAGCAGTACTTC.

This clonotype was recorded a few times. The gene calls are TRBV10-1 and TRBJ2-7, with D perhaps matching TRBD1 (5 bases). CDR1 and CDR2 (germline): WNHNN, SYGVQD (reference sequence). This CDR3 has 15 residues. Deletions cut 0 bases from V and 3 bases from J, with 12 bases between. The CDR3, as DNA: TGCGCCAGCAGTGAGTCTGGGGCCAAGCGCTACGAGCAGTACTTC. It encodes CASSESGAKRYEQYF.

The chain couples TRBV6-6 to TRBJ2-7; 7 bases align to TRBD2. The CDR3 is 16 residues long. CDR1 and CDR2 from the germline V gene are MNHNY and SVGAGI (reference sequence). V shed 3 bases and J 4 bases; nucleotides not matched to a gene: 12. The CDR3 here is CASSYLIAGSPYEQYF. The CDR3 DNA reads TGTGCCAGCAGTTATTTAATAGCGGGCTCCCCTTACGAGCAGTACTTC.

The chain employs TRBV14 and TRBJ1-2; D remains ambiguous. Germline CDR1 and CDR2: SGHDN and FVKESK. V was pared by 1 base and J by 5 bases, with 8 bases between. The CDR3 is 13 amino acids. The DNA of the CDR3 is TGTGCCAGCAGCCAAGTCAGACAATATGGCTACACCTTC. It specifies CASSQVRQYGYTF.